Below are 9 T cell receptor beta chains sequenced from a single sample in a study of glioma-infiltrating T cells. The iRepertoire nested amplicon-rescue multiplex PCR amplified TCR alpha and beta CDR3s from RNA. TCRdb re-called the multiplex PCR reads with MiXCR, one entry per CDR3 protein. The table lists more than 350,000 distinct CDR3 sequences, around 38% of them singletons. The sample comprised glioma tissue, nonneoplastic brain tissue, or PBMCs (not recorded which). The receptors stem from a human donor with low-grade glioma or glioblastoma, undergoing nonglioma brain surgery, or in good health (not recorded which).

The sample holds a few counts of this clonotype. This chain connects TRBV12-5 to TRBJ2-5; D gene uncertain. The germline V gene encodes CDR1 LGHNT and CDR2 FRNRAP. Trimming shortened V by 3 bases and J by 4 bases, and 9 bases separated the two germline ends. The CDR3 spans 13 residues. Written as DNA, the CDR3 is TGTGCTAGTGGTTTTGGAGAAAGAGAGACCCAGTACTTC. It codes for CASGFGERETQYF.

The table lists this clonotype with many counts. The chain links TRBV20-1 to TRBJ2-7; 11 bases map to TRBD2. Germline V gene lookup returns CDR1 DFQATT and CDR2 SNEGSKA (reference sequence). V shed 2 bases and J 5 bases; nucleotides not matched to a gene: 14. The CDR3 contains 17 residues. CDR3 in DNA: TGCAGTGCTAGATCACACGGCGGTTCTAGCGGGAGGAACGAGCAGTACTTC. Protein product: CSARSHGGSSGRNEQYF.

CDR3 nucleotide sequence: TGCGCCAGCAGCCAAGCCACCCCTAGCGCCTCCTACGAGCAGTACTTC. Amino acids: CASSQATPSASYEQYF. The V gene is TRBV4-3, the J gene TRBJ2-7; D might be TRBD2 (6 bases). Germline V gene lookup returns CDR1 LGHNA and CDR2 YSLEER. Trimming removed 1 base at V and 0 bases at J, with 13 bases between. The CDR3 is made up of 16 amino acids.

The chain recombines TRBV6-1 with TRBJ2-3; D gene uncertain. CDR3 size: 14 residues. Between the trimmed V and J ends, which lost 3 bases and 0 bases, there was a span of 7 bases. Germline CDR1 reads MNHNS; CDR2 reads SASEGT. The CDR3 nucleotides are TGTGCCAGCAGTGAGGAACTTAGCACAGATACGCAGTATTTT. Encoded protein: CASSEELSTDTQYF.

The chain is built from TRBV14 and TRBJ2-1; 9 nucleotides line up with TRBD2. V shed 2 bases, J shed 8 bases, and the junction held 4 bases outside the gene matches. The CDR3 runs 14 residues. Germline-derived CDR1 and CDR2 are SGHDN and FVKESK. CDR3 nucleotides: TGTGCCAGCAGCCAAACTAGCGGGTACGATGAGCAGTTCTTC. Translated, it gives CASSQTSGYDEQFF.

To note about this clonotype: The CDR3 does not close with the conserved phenylalanine or tryptophan, likely indicating a read error. The chain combines TRBV20-1 with TRBJ2-1; 10 positions match TRBD2. The germline gives CDR1 DFQATT, CDR2 SNEGSKA (reference sequence). The CDR3 sequence is 16 residues long. The J segment lost 9 bases and the V segment lost 0 bases, leaving 11 bases of the junction unmatched. The chain's CDR3 is CSARDTTSGILVEQFL. CDR3 DNA: TGCAGTGCTAGAGATACCACTAGCGGGATATTGGTTGAGCAGTTCCTC.

This clonotype was detected only once. The chain is built from TRBV5-1 and TRBJ2-3, with a weak D call TRBD2 (5 bases). V was shortened by 7 bases and J by 2 bases, with 8 bases between the two germline ends. The CDR3 has 12 residues. CDR1 and CDR2 (germline): SGHRS, YFSETQ. The CDR3 protein is CASGGFTDTQYF. CDR3 nucleotides: TGCGCCAGCGGAGGTTTCACAGATACGCAGTATTTT.

This clonotype was seen many times. The chain links TRBV6-1 to TRBJ2-3, with TRBD1 identical over 8 bases. The CDR3 covers 14 residues. Trimming cost V 0 bases and J 6 bases; bases outside gene matches: 2. Germline CDR1 MNHNS, CDR2 SASEGT. The CDR3 region has the DNA TGTGCCAGCAGTGAAGCGGGACAGGTGGATACGCAGTATTTT. Its translation is CASSEAGQVDTQYF.

The chain combines TRBV6-9 with TRBJ1-2; D uncertain. CDR1 MNHGY and CDR2 SVAAGI come from the germline V gene. This CDR3 has 13 amino acids. Trimming shortened V by 3 bases and J by 3 bases, and 8 bases separated the two germline ends. CDR3 sequence (DNA): TGTGCCAGCAGTTACGGTGTTGACTATGGCTACACCTTC. Translating gives CASSYGVDYGYTF.